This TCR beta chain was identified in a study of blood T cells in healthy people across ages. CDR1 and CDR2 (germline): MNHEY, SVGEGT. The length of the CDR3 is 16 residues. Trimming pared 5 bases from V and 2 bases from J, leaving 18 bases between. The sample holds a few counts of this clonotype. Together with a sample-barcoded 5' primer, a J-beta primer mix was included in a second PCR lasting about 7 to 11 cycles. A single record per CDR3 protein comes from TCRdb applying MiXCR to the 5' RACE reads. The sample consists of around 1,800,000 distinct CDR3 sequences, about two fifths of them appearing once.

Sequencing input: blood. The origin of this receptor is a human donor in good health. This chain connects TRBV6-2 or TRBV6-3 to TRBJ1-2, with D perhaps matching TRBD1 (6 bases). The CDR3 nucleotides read TGTGCCAGCAGTCGACAGGCGTTCCCTCTCAACTATGGCTACACCTTC. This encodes CASSRQAFPLNYGYTF.